These T cell receptor beta chains were read from a single sample in a study of beta chain features in type 1 diabetes. Repertoires were generated with immunoSEQ multiplex PCR, while TCRdb's copy carries only in-frame clones and drops some. The top ten hold under 1.5% of the sample, which has approximately 150,000 clones, 10% seen once. The sequenced sample was naive CD4+ T cells from blood. Receptors originate from a man younger than 35 in good health. Both conserved end residues are part of each CDR3. Each record gives: V gene, J gene, clone size, D gene, CDR3 protein, CDR3 DNA. A D gene is named only where the DNA matches it firmly. Some rows mark clone size as missing; the rest say once, few, many or name a class of expanded clone.

v_gene: TRBV5-1; j_gene: TRBJ1-5; abundance: few; d_gene: TRBD1; CDR3aa: CASSPTGTGRPNQPQHF; CDR3nt: TGCGCCAGCAGCCCCACCGGGACAGGGAGGCCGAATCAGCCCCAGCATTTT
v_gene: TRBV1; j_gene: TRBJ1-3; abundance: NA; d_gene: NA; CDR3aa: CTSRERTSSGNTIYF; CDR3nt: TGCACCAGTCGGGAGCGGACGAGCTCTGGAAACACCATATATTTT
v_gene: TRBV4-1; j_gene: TRBJ2-3; abundance: NA; d_gene: TRBD2; CDR3aa: CASSRGTSGGTDTQYF; CDR3nt: TGCGCCAGCAGCCGGGGAACTAGCGGAGGCACAGATACGCAGTATTTT
v_gene: TRBV25-1; j_gene: TRBJ2-1; abundance: few; d_gene: NA; CDR3aa: CASSESSKGPTYNEQFF; CDR3nt: TGTGCCAGCAGTGAATCATCTAAGGGGCCCACCTACAATGAGCAGTTCTTC
v_gene: TRBV10-3; j_gene: TRBJ2-2; abundance: NA; d_gene: NA; CDR3aa: CAISEEYTGELFF; CDR3nt: TGTGCCATCAGTGAGGAGTACACCGGGGAGCTGTTTTTT
v_gene: TRBV4-1; j_gene: TRBJ1-1; abundance: few; d_gene: TRBD1; CDR3aa: CASSQVPTGMNTEAFF; CDR3nt: TGCGCCAGCAGCCAAGTGCCGACAGGGATGAACACTGAAGCTTTCTTT
v_gene: TRBV7-8; j_gene: TRBJ2-3; abundance: NA; d_gene: NA; CDR3aa: CASSFRGTDTQYF; CDR3nt: TGTGCCAGCAGCTTTCGGGGCACAGATACGCAGTATTTT
v_gene: TRBV18; j_gene: TRBJ2-7; abundance: few; d_gene: TRBD1; CDR3aa: CASSPLGTGGHYEQYF; CDR3nt: TGTGCCAGCTCACCATTAGGGACAGGGGGGCACTACGAGCAGTACTTC
v_gene: TRBV30; j_gene: TRBJ1-2; abundance: NA; d_gene: NA; CDR3aa: CATFFRGYGYTF; CDR3nt: TGTGCCACTTTCTTCAGAGGCTATGGCTACACCTTC
v_gene: TRBV2; j_gene: TRBJ1-5; abundance: NA; d_gene: NA; CDR3aa: CASSDGGAGGNQPQHF; CDR3nt: TGTGCCAGCAGTGATGGGGGGGCGGGGGGCAATCAGCCCCAGCATTTT
v_gene: TRBV7-3; j_gene: TRBJ2-3; abundance: NA; d_gene: NA; CDR3aa: CASSLPGTDTQYF; CDR3nt: TGTGCCAGCAGCTTACCCGGGACAGATACGCAGTATTTT
v_gene: TRBV19; j_gene: TRBJ1-1; abundance: NA; d_gene: NA; CDR3aa: CASSISRGDTEAFF; CDR3nt: TGTGCCAGTAGTATAAGCAGGGGTGACACTGAAGCTTTCTTT
v_gene: TRBV7-2; j_gene: TRBJ1-5; abundance: NA; d_gene: NA; CDR3aa: CASSLAGTSGGQPQHF; CDR3nt: TGTGCCAGCAGCTTAGCGGGCACGTCGGGGGGTCAGCCCCAGCATTTT
v_gene: TRBV27; j_gene: TRBJ1-1; abundance: NA; d_gene: TRBD1; CDR3aa: CASRRKTGWDTEAFF; CDR3nt: TGTGCCAGCAGACGAAAGACAGGGTGGGACACTGAAGCTTTCTTT
v_gene: TRBV5-4; j_gene: TRBJ1-6; abundance: NA; d_gene: NA; CDR3aa: CASSPDSYYNSPLHF; CDR3nt: TGTGCCAGCAGCCCGGACAGTTACTATAATTCACCCCTCCACTTT
v_gene: TRBV7-2; j_gene: TRBJ2-7; abundance: few; d_gene: NA; CDR3aa: CASSFSGAGGYEQYF; CDR3nt: TGTGCCAGCAGCTTTTCAGGAGCCGGGGGCTACGAGCAGTACTTC
v_gene: TRBV11-2; j_gene: TRBJ2-2; abundance: NA; d_gene: NA; CDR3aa: CASSSGTNTGELFF; CDR3nt: TGTGCCAGCAGCTCCGGGACAAACACCGGGGAGCTGTTTTTT
v_gene: TRBV13; j_gene: TRBJ2-5; abundance: many; d_gene: TRBD1; CDR3aa: CASSLGQMQETQYF; CDR3nt: TGTGCCAGCAGCTTGGGACAGATGCAAGAGACCCAGTACTTC
v_gene: TRBV27; j_gene: TRBJ2-5; abundance: NA; d_gene: NA; CDR3aa: CASSPLLGHQETQYF; CDR3nt: TGTGCCAGCAGTCCACTACTAGGCCACCAAGAGACCCAGTACTTC
v_gene: TRBV7-9; j_gene: TRBJ2-7; abundance: NA; d_gene: TRBD2; CDR3aa: CASSLAPGAGGPYEQYF; CDR3nt: TGTGCCAGCAGCTTAGCTCCCGGGGCGGGGGGGCCCTACGAGCAGTACTTC
v_gene: TRBV6-5; j_gene: TRBJ2-4; abundance: few; d_gene: NA; CDR3aa: CASSLSAAKNIQYF; CDR3nt: TGTGCCAGCAGTTTAAGTGCGGCCAAAAACATTCAGTACTTC
v_gene: TRBV7-9; j_gene: TRBJ2-1; abundance: many; d_gene: NA; CDR3aa: CASSPWSGEQFF; CDR3nt: TGTGCCAGCAGCCCCTGGAGTGGTGAGCAGTTCTTC
v_gene: TRBV15; j_gene: TRBJ2-7; abundance: NA; d_gene: TRBD1; CDR3aa: CATSPDRVKDEQYF; CDR3nt: TGTGCCACCAGCCCCGACAGGGTTAAGGACGAGCAGTACTTC
v_gene: TRBV11-2; j_gene: TRBJ2-5; abundance: NA; d_gene: NA; CDR3aa: CASSLAVPPETQYF; CDR3nt: TGTGCCAGCAGCTTAGCAGTGCCGCCAGAGACCCAGTACTTC
v_gene: TRBV7-2; j_gene: TRBJ2-3; abundance: many; d_gene: TRBD1; CDR3aa: CASSVGTGSDTQYF; CDR3nt: TGTGCCAGCAGCGTAGGGACAGGGTCAGATACGCAGTATTTT
v_gene: TRBV5-1; j_gene: TRBJ2-3; abundance: NA; d_gene: TRBD2; CDR3aa: CASSPGGTSGGADTQYF; CDR3nt: TGCGCCAGCAGCCCCGGAGGGACTAGCGGGGGGGCAGATACGCAGTATTTT
v_gene: TRBV19; j_gene: TRBJ1-3; abundance: NA; d_gene: NA; CDR3aa: CASSLLGGSGNTIYF; CDR3nt: TGTGCCAGTAGCCTACTCGGGGGATCTGGAAACACCATATATTTT
v_gene: TRBV19; j_gene: TRBJ2-5; abundance: few; d_gene: TRBD1; CDR3aa: CASRDRVWSQETQYF; CDR3nt: TGTGCCAGTAGGGACAGGGTATGGAGCCAAGAGACCCAGTACTTC
v_gene: TRBV19; j_gene: TRBJ2-3; abundance: few; d_gene: NA; CDR3aa: CASSSGGQSTDTQYF; CDR3nt: TGTGCCAGTAGTTCGGGCGGACAGAGCACAGATACGCAGTATTTT
v_gene: TRBV5-1; j_gene: TRBJ2-1; abundance: many; d_gene: NA; CDR3aa: CASSLELGGKQFF; CDR3nt: TGCGCCAGCAGCTTGGAGTTGGGGGGAAAGCAGTTCTTC
v_gene: TRBV6-6; j_gene: TRBJ2-1; abundance: few; d_gene: TRBD1; CDR3aa: CASSHSPWTGRYEQFF; CDR3nt: TGTGCCAGCAGCCACTCCCCCTGGACAGGGAGGTATGAGCAGTTCTTC
v_gene: TRBV6-1; j_gene: TRBJ2-7; abundance: few; d_gene: TRBD2; CDR3aa: CASSEFLASGGLSYEQYF; CDR3nt: TGTGCCAGCAGTGAATTTCTGGCTAGCGGGGGACTCTCCTACGAGCAGTACTTC
v_gene: TRBV6-5; j_gene: TRBJ1-1; abundance: few; d_gene: TRBD1; CDR3aa: CASSYTGTGNTEAFF; CDR3nt: TGTGCCAGCAGTTACACCGGGACAGGGAACACTGAAGCTTTCTTT
v_gene: TRBV5-1; j_gene: TRBJ2-7; abundance: few; d_gene: NA; CDR3aa: CASSLDSGQTYEQYF; CDR3nt: TGCGCCAGCAGCTTGGATTCAGGGCAAACCTACGAGCAGTACTTC
v_gene: TRBV27; j_gene: TRBJ1-5; abundance: few; d_gene: NA; CDR3aa: CASRLTVDQPQHF; CDR3nt: TGTGCCAGCAGGCTGACAGTGGATCAGCCCCAGCATTTT
v_gene: TRBV27; j_gene: TRBJ2-2; abundance: many; d_gene: TRBD1; CDR3aa: CASSKTGGAPGELFF; CDR3nt: TGTGCCAGCAGTAAAACAGGGGGCGCCCCCGGGGAGCTGTTTTTT
v_gene: TRBV14; j_gene: TRBJ1-2; abundance: NA; d_gene: NA; CDR3aa: CASSQDWLPGEGYTF; CDR3nt: TGTGCCAGCAGCCAAGATTGGTTACCAGGGGAAGGCTACACCTTC
v_gene: TRBV19; j_gene: TRBJ2-5; abundance: NA; d_gene: TRBD2; CDR3aa: CASSIRGGYQETQYF; CDR3nt: TGTGCCAGTAGTATTCGCGGGGGGTACCAAGAGACCCAGTACTTC
v_gene: TRBV7-6; j_gene: TRBJ2-1; abundance: NA; d_gene: TRBD2; CDR3aa: CASSLFSFGGAWDEQFF; CDR3nt: TGTGCCAGCAGCTTATTCTCCTTCGGGGGGGCATGGGATGAGCAGTTCTTC
v_gene: TRBV18; j_gene: TRBJ2-1; abundance: few; d_gene: TRBD2; CDR3aa: CASSLRGEGSYNEQFF; CDR3nt: TGTGCCAGCTCACTCCGGGGGGAAGGCTCCTACAATGAGCAGTTCTTC
v_gene: TRBV7-2; j_gene: TRBJ1-2; abundance: few; d_gene: NA; CDR3aa: CASSLEPGPWDGYTF; CDR3nt: TGTGCCAGCAGCTTAGAGCCAGGTCCCTGGGATGGCTACACCTTC
v_gene: TRBV6-5; j_gene: TRBJ2-5; abundance: few; d_gene: NA; CDR3aa: CASSYQGTETQYF; CDR3nt: TGTGCCAGCAGTTATCAGGGGACGGAGACCCAGTACTTC
v_gene: TRBV2; j_gene: TRBJ2-7; abundance: few; d_gene: TRBD1; CDR3aa: CASARGQGAYEQYF; CDR3nt: TGTGCCTCCGCCCGGGGACAGGGGGCCTACGAGCAGTACTTC
v_gene: TRBV9; j_gene: TRBJ2-1; abundance: many; d_gene: TRBD1; CDR3aa: CASSGGQEIYNEQFF; CDR3nt: TGTGCCAGCAGCGGGGGACAGGAGATCTACAATGAGCAGTTCTTC
v_gene: TRBV6-5; j_gene: TRBJ2-2; abundance: NA; d_gene: NA; CDR3aa: CASTDREVTAGELFF; CDR3nt: TGTGCCAGCACCGACAGGGAGGTTACGGCCGGGGAGCTGTTTTTT
v_gene: TRBV5-1; j_gene: TRBJ2-4; abundance: NA; d_gene: NA; CDR3aa: CASSLGGTLAKNIQYF; CDR3nt: TGCGCCAGCAGCTTGGGTGGGACACTAGCCAAAAACATTCAGTACTTC
v_gene: TRBV5-4; j_gene: TRBJ1-5; abundance: NA; d_gene: NA; CDR3aa: CASSPGEDQPQHF; CDR3nt: TGTGCCAGCAGCCCAGGGGAAGATCAGCCCCAGCATTTT
v_gene: TRBV30; j_gene: TRBJ2-7; abundance: NA; d_gene: TRBD1; CDR3aa: CAWSLGQGSYEQYF; CDR3nt: TGTGCCTGGAGCTTGGGACAGGGCTCCTACGAGCAGTACTTC
v_gene: TRBV7-2; j_gene: TRBJ2-1; abundance: many; d_gene: NA; CDR3aa: CASSYQQGSYNEQFF; CDR3nt: TGTGCCAGCAGCTACCAACAGGGTTCCTACAATGAGCAGTTCTTC